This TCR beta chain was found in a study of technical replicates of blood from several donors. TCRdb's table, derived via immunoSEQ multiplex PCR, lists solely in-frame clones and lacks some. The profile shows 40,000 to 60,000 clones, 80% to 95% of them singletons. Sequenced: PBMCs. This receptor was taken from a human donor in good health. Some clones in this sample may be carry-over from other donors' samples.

The CDR3 region is CASSYSEVKNTEAFF. The CDR3 DNA reads as TGTGCCAGCAGTTACTCGGAGGTTAAAAACACTGAAGCTTTCTTT. The genes are TRBV6-5 and TRBJ1-1; D uncertain. The CDR3 totals 15 residues. Germline V gene lookup returns CDR1 MNHEY and CDR2 SVGAGI. With 0 bases removed from V and 2 bases from J, the gap between germline ends came to 10 bases.